This TCR beta chain was recorded in a study of cytomegalovirus exposure and HLA in healthy donors. Study outcomes and limitations: Apart from CMV serostatus, no immune exposure information was available.

CDR3 length equals 17 residues. Vbeta (60) and Jbeta (13) primers were used in the PCR. The assay was immunoSEQ multiplex PCR, and TCRdb's table has in-frame clones only and misses some. The sample yields 95,000 to 150,000 clones, around 80% seen once. As concerns this clone: The target antigen is unknown.

The TCR comes from a young woman in good health and CMV-seronegative. The gene calls are TRBV1 and TRBJ1-6; the table calls TRBD1, which could not be checked here. TRBV1 is a listed pseudogene. The source material was PBMCs. The CDR3 reads CTSSQPNRALNNSPLHF. The CDR3 DNA follows: TGCACCAGCAGCCAGCCCAACAGGGCTTTAAATAATTCACCCCTCCACTTT.